This T cell receptor beta chain was retrieved from a study of blood T cell repertoires in COVID-19. Trimming cost V 4 bases and J 0 bases; bases outside gene matches: 5. The CDR3 contains 16 residues. Germline V lookup: CDR1 ENHRY, CDR2 SYGVKD. As processed by the authors: It was from reference gene primer amplification that nucleated cell counts were estimated. Libraries were prepared by immunoSEQ multiplex PCR; TCRdb keeps only in-frame clonotypes and omits some of them. The DNA gave D and trimming, while V, J and clone size come from that table. The sample has about 120,000 clones, around 91% seen once.

The chain has TRBV10-3 and TRBJ1-3, with TRBD1 matching 8 bases. The receptor was derived from a man aged 70-80 years with active or convalescent COVID-19. Sequences were obtained from peripheral blood. The CDR3 sequence: CAISVGQDFSGNTIYF. The CDR3 bases are TGTGCCATCAGTGTGGGACAGGATTTCTCTGGAAACACCATATATTTT.